This is a list of T cell receptor beta chains from one sample in a study of control samples from healthy donors and cancer patients. Here immunoSEQ multiplex PCR was the method, and the copy in TCRdb shows in-frame clones only, minus some. The table includes 100,000 to 150,000 clones, about nine tenths detected once. Sequencing was done on a sample of PBMCs. Receptor source: a man aged 45-60 years with head and neck cancer. The conserved cysteine and the conserved F or W are not part of the CDR3 here. Each record gives: CDR3 length, V gene, J gene, CDR3 protein.

13,TRBV9,TRBJ1-6,ASSVGEGPNSPLH
14,TRBV7-6,TRBJ2-7,ASSFGQGVAAYEQY
13,TRBV27,TRBJ2-6,ASRDRDSGANVLT
13,TRBV5-4,TRBJ1-3,ASSLSVGTARTIY
13,TRBV19,TRBJ2-1,ASSTLQNPYNEQF
10,TRBV11-1,TRBJ2-1,ASSPNLYEQF
10,TRBV5-8,TRBJ1-1,ASSYGNTEAF
13,TRBV24-1,TRBJ1-1,ATSDPATGNTEAF
12,TRBV10-3,TRBJ1-2,AISGQNNNYGYT
12,TRBV27,TRBJ2-7,ASHGTGGSYEQY
13,TRBV3-1/TRBV3-2,TRBJ2-1,ASSRAGGSYNEQF
13,TRBV7-2,TRBJ2-3,ASSPGTGVVDTQY
15,TRBV10-3,TRBJ1-5,AISESGTGQGNQPQH
17,TRBV19,TRBJ2-3,ARLGVPRLRDRVGDTQY
11,TRBV27,TRBJ2-7,ASSLSASGEQY
14,TRBV5-1,TRBJ2-5,ASSEGLAGSQETQY
13,TRBV30,TRBJ2-6,AYFSSGSGANVLT
12,TRBV3-1/TRBV3-2,TRBJ1-5,ASSLGQFNQPQH
13,TRBV6-5,TRBJ2-3,ASSYSSFRTDTQY
11,TRBV28,TRBJ2-7,ASSYSLFGEQY
13,TRBV6-5,TRBJ2-7,ASSYSGSGGSEQY
13,TRBV19,TRBJ1-2,ASTSPTGGDYGYT
11,TRBV6-5,TRBJ2-2,ASRLTGTGELF
12,TRBV30,TRBJ1-5,AWNWGASNQPQH
11,TRBV7-2,TRBJ1-2,ASSPQGYGGYT
14,TRBV7-2,TRBJ2-7,ASSPPGLAGGDEQY
12,TRBV5-4,TRBJ2-2,ASRTDANTGELF
12,TRBV27,TRBJ2-1,ASSLSGQSNEQF
12,TRBV5-1,TRBJ1-2,ASSSDRADYGYT
14,TRBV7-2,TRBJ2-2,ASSLVGGLNTGELF